One sample yielded the 17 T cell receptor beta chains listed below, sequenced in a study of spatial heterogeneity in lung cancer. These receptors are not linked to any known antigen. Study results and caveats: Counts of expanded intratumoral alpha and beta TCRs tracked tumor mutation counts.

Described time point: sample taken at primary tumor resection. TCRdb reprocessed the 5' RACE reads with MiXCR, giving one entry per CDR3 protein. The sample holds 15,000 to 20,000 distinct CDR3 sequences, less than 7.5% seen once. The sample here was lung tumor tissue, taken at surgery. The receptor source for this set is a female donor with early-stage non-small cell lung cancer.

This clonotype occurred many times. The chain couples TRBV4-3 to TRBJ2-1; D is possibly TRBD2 (7 bases). The germline V gene encodes CDR1 LGHNA and CDR2 YSLEER. The CDR3 runs to 17 residues. The V end was cut by 5 bases, the J end by 2 bases, with 19 bases between. The CDR3 sequence is CASSVGGHASTYNEQFF. The CDR3 nucleotides are TGCGCCAGCAGCGTGGGGGGGCACGCCTCGACCTACAATGAGCAGTTCTTC.

In its sample, this clonotype was seen many times. The V gene is TRBV11-3, the J gene TRBJ2-5; D ambiguous. V lost 10 bases to trimming and J lost 2 bases, with 17 bases between them. Germline loops: CDR1 SGHNT, CDR2 YENEEA. The CDR3 totals 14 residues. The CDR3 DNA reads TGTGCCATCCACCCTCCCTGGGGACAAGAGACCCAGTACTTC. Translating it yields CAIHPPWGQETQYF. Complete variable domain (other parts from reference TRBV11-3 and TRBJ2-5): EAGVVQSPRYKIIEKKQPVAFWCNPISGHNTLYWYLQNLGQGPELLIRYENEEAVDDSQLPKDRFSAERLKGVDSTLKIQPAELGDSAVYLCAIHPPWGQETQYFGPGTRLLVL.

This clonotype was counted many times. The chain combines TRBV28 with TRBJ2-7, with 7 bases fitting TRBD1. Germline V gene lookup returns CDR1 MDHEN and CDR2 SYDVKM. This CDR3 spans 13 amino acids. Trimming removed 5 bases from V and 5 bases from J; junction bases left unmatched: 6. The CDR3 spells CASSQGVAHEQYF. The CDR3 coding sequence is TGTGCCAGCAGTCAGGGGGTAGCGCACGAGCAGTACTTC.

This clonotype was seen at least ten times. One end of the junction fails to match germline, which may point to a read error. This chain joins TRBV6-6 and TRBJ2-1; 9 positions match TRBD2. CDR3 length equals 14 residues. From germline, CDR1 is MNHNY and CDR2 SVGAGI (reference sequence). The chain's CDR3 is CASGGSGRGNEQFF. The CDR3 DNA is TGCGCCTCCGGCGGTAGCGGGAGAGGGAATGAGCAGTTCTTC.

This clonotype came up many times. This sequence joins TRBV24-1 and TRBJ2-1, with D possibly being TRBD2 (9 bases). CDR3 size: 16 residues. Germline CDR1 KGHDR, CDR2 SFDVKD. Between the trimmed V and J ends, which lost 4 bases and 7 bases, there was a span of 19 bases. CDR3 residues: CATSDARGLAGNEQFF. Here the CDR3 DNA reads TGTGCCACCAGTGACGCCAGGGGGCTAGCGGGGAATGAGCAGTTCTTC.

This clonotype has a count of ten or more. The V gene is TRBV7-8, the J gene TRBJ1-5; unclear D gene. The length of the CDR3 is 16 residues. V shed 3 bases and J shed 3 bases, with 15 bases lying between them. Germline V gene data show CDR1 as SGHVS and CDR2 as FQNEAQ. CDR3 bases: TGTGCCAGCAGCTTGGAGGGTAGTATATACAATCAGCCCCAGCATTTT. It translates to CASSLEGSIYNQPQHF.

This clonotype was observed many times. J is TRBJ2-1 and V is TRBV28, with 11 bases fitting TRBD2. The CDR3 length is 18 residues. CDR1 and CDR2 (germline): MDHEN, SYDVKM. V was clipped by 8 bases and J by 0 bases; unmatched bases: 12. The DNA of the CDR3 is TGTGCCAGCCCACCCTTAACTAGCGGGGGAAGCTCCTACAATGAGCAGTTCTTC. Residues: CASPPLTSGGSSYNEQFF.

The V call is TRBV12-3 or TRBV12-4, the J call TRBJ2-7; D might be TRBD1 (5 bases). The CDR3 spans 14 residues. Trimming stripped 5 bases from V and 2 bases from J, with 13 bases between. DNA for the CDR3: TGTGCCAGCAGTCTTATTTCAGGGACCTACGAGCAGTACTTC. This gives the protein CASSLISGTYEQYF.

This clonotype showed up many times. This chain links TRBV6-2 or TRBV6-3 with TRBJ2-1, with 13 bases lining up with TRBD2. The CDR3 has 16 amino acids. Germline assignment: CDR1 MNHEY and CDR2 SVGEGT. The V gene end was trimmed by 6 bases and the J gene end by 12 bases; junction bases not matched to a gene: 14. The CDR3 sequence: CASSSTTGLAGYLQFF. The CDR3 coding sequence is TGTGCCAGCAGCTCAACCACGGGACTAGCGGGATATCTGCAGTTCTTC.

The table lists this clonotype with many counts. V usage is TRBV29-1 and J usage is TRBJ2-3; D assignment may be TRBD1 or TRBD2 (5 bases each). Trimming stripped 3 bases from V and 2 bases from J, with 18 bases between. The germline CDR1 and CDR2 sequences are SQVTM and ANQGSEA. The CDR3 length is 16 residues. The DNA for the CDR3 is TGCAGCGTTGATGTTCTATGGGGGTCAGCCACAGATACGCAGTATTTT. Protein: CSVDVLWGSATDTQYF.

This clonotype was counted ten times or more. The chain carries TRBV5-1 and TRBJ1-4; no reliable D call. Per the germline V gene, CDR1 is SGHRS and CDR2 is YFSETQ. Trimming removed 2 bases at V and 4 bases at J, with 9 bases between. The CDR3 is 14 residues long. CDR3 bases: TGCGCCAGCAGCTTATCACGGCGTAATGAAAAACTGTTTTTT. Translation gives CASSLSRRNEKLFF.

This clonotype is deemed medium-sized (0.01 to 0.1%). The chain recombines TRBV6-1 with TRBJ2-7; no reliable D call. Germline CDR1 is MNHNS and CDR2 is SASEGT. The CDR3 length is 14 residues. The V end lost 6 bases, the J end lost 4 bases, and 16 bases lay between the germline ends. CDR3 DNA: TGTGCCAGCAGAAAGACACGCTTAGGGTACGAGCAGTACTTC. Amino acid sequence: CASRKTRLGYEQYF.

This clonotype was observed many times. This sequence joins TRBV4-1 and TRBJ1-2, with D possibly matching TRBD1 (5 bases). V was pared by 3 bases and J by 0 bases, with 17 bases between. CDR1 and CDR2 from the germline V gene are MGHRA and YSYEKL. The CDR3 is 17 amino acids. For the CDR3, the DNA is TGCGCCAGCAGCCAGCGGGACGGATACACCCCTAACTATGGCTACACCTTC. Protein sequence: CASSQRDGYTPNYGYTF.

This clonotype has ten or more counts. This chain connects TRBV7-9 to TRBJ1-2, with 9 bases aligning to TRBD1. CDR3 size: 13 residues. Germline CDR1 reads SEHNR; CDR2 reads FQNEAQ (reference sequence). J lost 6 bases, V lost 4 bases, and 3 bases had no gene match. The CDR3 spells CASSSDRGHGYTF. In nucleotides, the CDR3 is TGTGCCAGCAGCTCGGACAGGGGCCATGGCTACACCTTC.

At least ten counts were recorded for this clonotype. J is TRBJ2-7 and V is TRBV4-3; 9 positions match TRBD2. The germline V gene encodes CDR1 LGHNA and CDR2 YSLEER. V lost 0 bases, J lost 5 bases, and 14 bases stayed unmatched. This CDR3 is 18 amino acids long. The chain's CDR3 is CASSQDFIGSGRLNEQYF. In DNA, the CDR3 is TGCGCCAGCAGCCAAGACTTTATCGGAAGCGGGAGGTTGAACGAGCAGTACTTC.

The CDR3 DNA reads TGCAGTGCTTTACACCCCTCTGGAAACACCATATATTTT. It codes for CSALHPSGNTIYF. The chain has TRBV20-1 and TRBJ1-3; D gene ambiguous. The germline V gene encodes CDR1 DFQATT and CDR2 SNEGSKA (reference sequence). The V and J ends lost 5 bases and 0 bases respectively, with 8 bases between them. The CDR3 runs 13 residues.

In its sample, this clonotype was seen many times. V gene TRBV9 combines with J gene TRBJ2-2; TRBD2 matches 10 bases. Germline CDR1 reads SGDLS; CDR2 reads YYNGEE. This CDR3 has 20 residues. Unmatched junction bases numbered 16, after V lost 4 bases and J lost 1 base. This CDR3 reads CASSPEGGLAPLWNTGELFF. The CDR3 nucleotides read TGTGCCAGCAGCCCAGAGGGGGGACTAGCGCCCCTGTGGAACACCGGGGAGCTGTTTTTT.